This T cell receptor beta chain comes out of a study of regulatory dendritic cells for organ transplantation. Overall study results and limits: Mature dendritic cells appeared to drive more memory CD8+ clonal expansion than regulatory ones.

Sorted T cells were CFSE-labeled and cultured more than 4 days with allogeneic regulatory or mature dendritic cells at 1:10. This clone was found a few times. Its antigen is undetermined. Data came from immunoSEQ multiplex PCR; TCRdb stores just in-frame clones and leaves some out. In the table there are fewer than 25,000 clones, about 85% of which are singletons. V shed 6 bases and J 5 bases; nucleotides not matched to a gene: 12. The germline V gene has CDR1 SGHRS and CDR2 YFSETQ. The CDR3 is made up of 15 amino acids. This chain uses TRBV5-1 with TRBJ2-5; 8 nucleotides agree with TRBD2. The source is a human donor in good health. What was sequenced was naive CD4+ T cells from blood cultured with dendritic cells. Subset defined: CD45RA+ naive T cells. Here the CDR3 reads CASTPSAGAEETQYF. The CDR3 DNA follows: TGCGCCAGCACCCCCTCAGCGGGGGCCGAGGAGACCCAGTACTTC.